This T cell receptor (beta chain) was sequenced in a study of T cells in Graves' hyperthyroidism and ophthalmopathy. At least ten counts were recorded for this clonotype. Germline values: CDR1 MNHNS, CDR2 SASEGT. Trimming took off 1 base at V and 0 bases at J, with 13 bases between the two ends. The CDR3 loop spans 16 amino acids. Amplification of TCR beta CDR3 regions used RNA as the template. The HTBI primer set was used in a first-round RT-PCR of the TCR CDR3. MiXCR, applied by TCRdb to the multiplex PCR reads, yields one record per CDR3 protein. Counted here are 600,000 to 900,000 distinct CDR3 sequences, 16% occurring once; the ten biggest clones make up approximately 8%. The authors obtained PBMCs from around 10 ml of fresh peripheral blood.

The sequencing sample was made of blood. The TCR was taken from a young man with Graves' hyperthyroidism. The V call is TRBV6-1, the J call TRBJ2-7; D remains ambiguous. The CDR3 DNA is TGTGCCAGCAGTGAAGGGCGGCGTAGAAGCTCCTACGAGCAGTACTTC. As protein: CASSEGRRRSSYEQYF.